This TCR beta chain was profiled in a study of regulatory T cells in long-lasting Graves disease. Points from the study as a whole: Rather than thyroid tissue, only peripheral blood underwent study.

The time point is: persistent/refractory GD, antithyroid drugs over 5 years with positive TRAb. PBMCs provided the RNA from which the TCR library was made. Diagnoses of Graves' disease were made by American Thyroid Association guidelines. An endocrinology department in Xi'an, China, supplied the patients. V dropped 5 bases and J dropped 1; count of bases not matched to a gene: 5. The CDR3 runs to 15 residues. This clonotype was detected many times. What it recognizes is unknown. Building of the TCR beta libraries involved iRepertoire HTBI primers and Arm-PCR of CDR3 regions. TCRdb ran MiXCR on the multiplex PCR reads and lists one entry per CDR3 protein. The table lists 650,000 to 700,000 distinct CDR3 sequences, 25% to 30% of them singletons, with around 40% in the top ten.

The chain recombines TRBV12-3 or TRBV12-4 with TRBJ1-5, with 7 bases matching TRBD1. Sample: peripheral blood mononuclear cells (PBMCs), taken when the disease was refractory, from a patient treated with antithyroid drugs. This receptor was identified in a female donor with Graves disease. The CDR3 protein is CASSAGRGSNQPQHF. CDR3 in DNA: TGTGCCAGCAGTGCCGGCAGGGGGAGCAATCAGCCCCAGCATTTT.